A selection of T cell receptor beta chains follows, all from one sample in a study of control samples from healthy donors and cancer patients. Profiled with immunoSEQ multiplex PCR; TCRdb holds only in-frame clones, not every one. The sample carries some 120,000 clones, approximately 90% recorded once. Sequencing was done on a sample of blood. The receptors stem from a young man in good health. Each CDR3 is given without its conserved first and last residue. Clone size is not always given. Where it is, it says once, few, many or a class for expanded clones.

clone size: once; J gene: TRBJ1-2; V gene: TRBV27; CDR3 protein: ASSLSTGGTYGYT
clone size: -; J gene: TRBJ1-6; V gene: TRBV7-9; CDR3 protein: ASSSTGGNSPLH
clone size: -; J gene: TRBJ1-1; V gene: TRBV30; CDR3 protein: ALDREGGYGEAF
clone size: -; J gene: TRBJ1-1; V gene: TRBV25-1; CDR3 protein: ASSGDRGTRTEAF
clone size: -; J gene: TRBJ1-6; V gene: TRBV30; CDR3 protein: AWGLGQGFRSPLH
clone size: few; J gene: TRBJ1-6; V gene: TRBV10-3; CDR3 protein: AISAAQGAGNSPLH
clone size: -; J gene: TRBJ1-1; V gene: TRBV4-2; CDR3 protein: ASSQEQGSVWGTEAF
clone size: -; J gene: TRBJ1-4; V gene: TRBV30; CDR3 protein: AWSVVRGEKLF
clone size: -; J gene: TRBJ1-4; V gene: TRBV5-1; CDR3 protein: ASSLADSGREKLF
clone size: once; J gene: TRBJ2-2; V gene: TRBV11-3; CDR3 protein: ASSSLRDTGELF